This T cell receptor (beta chain) stems from a study of blood T cell repertoires in COVID-19. At the level of the study: Whether acute or convalescent, the COVID-19 samples came from the United States, Italy and Spain. PBMCs, B-cell-depleted T cells, or T cells were the source of the cDNA or gDNA that made up the material.

In the source study's methods: From reference gene primer amplification, estimates of nucleated cell counts were derived. Assay: immunoSEQ multiplex PCR; the TCRdb copy retains only in-frame clones and omits some. V and J calls plus clone size are reproduced from that table; the DNA served to infer D and trimming. The data contain more than 140,000 clones, around 83% of them singletons. Germline CDR1 and CDR2: MNHEY and SMNVEV (reference sequence). This CDR3 is built from 18 residues. Unmatched junction bases numbered 11, after V lost 5 bases and J lost 2 bases. What was sequenced was peripheral blood. The receptor comes from a woman aged 55-70 years with acute or convalescent COVID-19. The rearrangement joins TRBV27 to TRBJ1-5, with 11 bases aligning to TRBD1. CDR3 region: CASSPGQGAVSGNQPQHF. Here the CDR3 DNA reads TGTGCCAGCAGTCCAGGACAGGGGGCGGTATCGGGCAATCAGCCCCAGCATTTT.